This T cell receptor beta chain was recorded in a study of early T cells in non-severe SARS-CoV-2 infection. From the 5' RACE reads, TCRdb called clonotypes with MiXCR, one entry per CDR3 protein. Of 70,000 or so distinct CDR3 sequences in the sample, 9.5% to 13% were seen once. In its sample, this clonotype was seen a few times. The germline V gene encodes CDR1 SGHRS and CDR2 YFSETQ. Trimming cost V 2 bases and J 2 bases; bases outside gene matches: 2. The CDR3 runs to 14 residues. The sequencing here drew on whole blood, taken at baseline. The chain employs TRBV5-1 and TRBJ2-3, with 7 bases fitting TRBD2. The sequence came from an adult who was a healthcare worker with PCR-confirmed SARS-CoV-2 infection or an uninfected control (not recorded which). The CDR3, as DNA: TGCGCCAGCAGCTTAGCGGGGTTCACAGATACGCAGTATTTT. Amino acids: CASSLAGFTDTQYF.